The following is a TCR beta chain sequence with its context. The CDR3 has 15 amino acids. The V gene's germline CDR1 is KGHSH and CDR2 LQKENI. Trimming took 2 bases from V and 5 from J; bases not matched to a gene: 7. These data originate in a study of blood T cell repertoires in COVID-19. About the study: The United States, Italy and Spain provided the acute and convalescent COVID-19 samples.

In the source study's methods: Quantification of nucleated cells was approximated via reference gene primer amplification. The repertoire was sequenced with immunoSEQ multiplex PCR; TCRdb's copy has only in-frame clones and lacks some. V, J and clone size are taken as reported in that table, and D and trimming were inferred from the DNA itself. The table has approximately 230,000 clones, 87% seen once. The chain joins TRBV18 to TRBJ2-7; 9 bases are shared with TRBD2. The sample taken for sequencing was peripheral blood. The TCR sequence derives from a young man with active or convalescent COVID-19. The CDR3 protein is CASSPAGGPVNEQYF. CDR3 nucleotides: TGTGCCAGCTCACCAGCGGGGGGGCCGGTAAACGAGCAGTACTTC.